This T cell receptor beta chain originates from a study of OX40 agonist ivuxolimab in advanced cancers. The study in broad terms: The costimulatory receptor OX40 (CD134) was targeted by ivuxolimab, a fully human IgG2 agonistic monoclonal antibody. Intravenous ivuxolimab was administered to patients every 2 weeks at six dose levels: 0.01, 0.1, 0.3, 1.5, 3 and 10 mg/kg. Of the roughly 51 dose-escalation patients, hepatocellular carcinoma was present in approximately 20, melanoma in around 15, renal cell carcinoma in 9 and head and neck cancer in 9. In the dose-escalation cohort, 82.7% of patients were male, and the mean age was approximately 60 years, with a range of 23 to 79. Patients were allowed to have had prior anti-PD-1, anti-PD-L1 or anti-CTLA-4 therapy, and 40% of the dose-escalation patients had been treated with checkpoint inhibitors. Three dose-escalation patients achieved partial responses, one with hepatocellular carcinoma and two with cutaneous melanoma. Peripheral TCRbeta sequencing aimed to test whether ivuxolimab altered TCR sequence diversity and caused clonal T-cell expansion. The paper reports the monotherapy dose-escalation portion (N of about 47 patients) of the phase I ivuxolimab trial. Here is what the overall study found, with its caveats: After ivuxolimab, expanded clones were on average more numerous among CD8+ T cells than among CD4+ T cells. At doses of 0.1 to 3.0 mg/kg, clonal expansion of both CD4+ and CD8+ blood T cells was observed from baseline to week 6. The antigen specificity of the clonally expanded peripheral T cells was not determined. Low levels of normalized T-cell clonal expansion were also shown by some nonresponding patients. Partial responders in the 0.1-3.0 mg/kg groups had among the lowest normalized peripheral clonal expansion, especially among CD8+ T cells.

A remark on this clone: Its antigen is not yet known. There are no base qualities to consult, and no much larger clone falls within one base.

Genomic DNA was isolated from the sorted cells so that the TCRbeta CDR3 region could be sequenced. The immunoSEQ Assay was used for sequencing of TCRbeta CDR3 regions. Sourced from immuneACCESS, this table was stored by TCRdb with only in-frame sequences that have V and J called. A share of the clones is absent; for the studies checked, an unresolved V gene accounts for under half, and the remainder has no known explanation. The sample records about 69,000 clones, 65% to 80% of which are singletons. The top ten hold about 2.1% of the sample. Patients with autoimmune disease history or receiving systemic immunosuppression were excluded from the trial. Peripheral blood for TCR sequencing was collected from all dose cohorts at baseline, on cycle 4 day 1, and on cycle 7 day 1. The samples were drawn from a first-in-human, open-label, multicenter phase I dose-escalation trial of ivuxolimab. Adults with locally advanced or metastatic melanoma, renal cell, hepatocellular, or head and neck squamous cell carcinoma were enrolled in the trial. Before TCR sequencing, CD4+ T cells and CD8+ T cells were sorted from peripheral blood as separate populations.

The clonotype originates from an adult with an advanced solid tumor such as melanoma, head and neck, liver or kidney cancer. The sequencing used CD4+ or CD8+ T cells sorted from blood, collected in a trial of the OX40 agonist ivuxolimab.

This receptor carries the CDR3 CAWSMGDWGNQPQHF. The bases read TGTGCCTGGAGTATGGGGGACTGGGGCAATCAGCCCCAGCATTTT. The rearranged chain carries TRBV30 and TRBJ1-5; a weak D assignment points to TRBD1 (5 bases agree). From its cysteine to its phenylalanine, the CDR3 spans 15 amino acids. Only CDR3 DNA is held: 45 bases, read in frame from base 1. Trimming costs V 2 bases and J 2 bases, and their ends lie 13 bases apart. CDR1 GTSNPN and CDR2 SVGIG are derived from the germline V gene (reference sequence).